Only a few counts were recorded for the clone carrying this T cell receptor (beta chain). Its specificity is not known. Donors were healthy HIV-negative adults without recent acute infections or vaccinations. The data belong to a study of shared clonotypes between healthy human individuals. Study-wide points: Few donors restricted represented genetic and exposure-history diversity. Large sequencing depth failed to make sorted-subset sequencing complete, rarefaction showed.

In the sorted-subset replicate PCRs, 200 ng DNA, around 30,000 T cell genomes, was used. Sequencing used immunoSEQ multiplex PCR; TCRdb keeps in-frame clones, though not all of them. The sample includes under 300,000 clones, under 80% of them seen just once. CDR1 and CDR2 from the germline V gene are MRHNA and SNTAGT. This CDR3 has 16 residues. The V end was cut by 2 bases, the J end by 0 bases, with 11 bases between. The sequence was collected from a man between 25 and 39 years old in good health. The V call is TRBV6-4, the J call TRBJ2-4; no reliable D call. Input material: memory CD4+ T cells sorted from blood. Sample subset: CD45RA-negative fraction. CDR3 nucleotide sequence: TGTGCCAGCAGTGACGGGTGGCAACTAGCCAAAAACATTCAGTACTTC. This encodes CASSDGWQLAKNIQYF.